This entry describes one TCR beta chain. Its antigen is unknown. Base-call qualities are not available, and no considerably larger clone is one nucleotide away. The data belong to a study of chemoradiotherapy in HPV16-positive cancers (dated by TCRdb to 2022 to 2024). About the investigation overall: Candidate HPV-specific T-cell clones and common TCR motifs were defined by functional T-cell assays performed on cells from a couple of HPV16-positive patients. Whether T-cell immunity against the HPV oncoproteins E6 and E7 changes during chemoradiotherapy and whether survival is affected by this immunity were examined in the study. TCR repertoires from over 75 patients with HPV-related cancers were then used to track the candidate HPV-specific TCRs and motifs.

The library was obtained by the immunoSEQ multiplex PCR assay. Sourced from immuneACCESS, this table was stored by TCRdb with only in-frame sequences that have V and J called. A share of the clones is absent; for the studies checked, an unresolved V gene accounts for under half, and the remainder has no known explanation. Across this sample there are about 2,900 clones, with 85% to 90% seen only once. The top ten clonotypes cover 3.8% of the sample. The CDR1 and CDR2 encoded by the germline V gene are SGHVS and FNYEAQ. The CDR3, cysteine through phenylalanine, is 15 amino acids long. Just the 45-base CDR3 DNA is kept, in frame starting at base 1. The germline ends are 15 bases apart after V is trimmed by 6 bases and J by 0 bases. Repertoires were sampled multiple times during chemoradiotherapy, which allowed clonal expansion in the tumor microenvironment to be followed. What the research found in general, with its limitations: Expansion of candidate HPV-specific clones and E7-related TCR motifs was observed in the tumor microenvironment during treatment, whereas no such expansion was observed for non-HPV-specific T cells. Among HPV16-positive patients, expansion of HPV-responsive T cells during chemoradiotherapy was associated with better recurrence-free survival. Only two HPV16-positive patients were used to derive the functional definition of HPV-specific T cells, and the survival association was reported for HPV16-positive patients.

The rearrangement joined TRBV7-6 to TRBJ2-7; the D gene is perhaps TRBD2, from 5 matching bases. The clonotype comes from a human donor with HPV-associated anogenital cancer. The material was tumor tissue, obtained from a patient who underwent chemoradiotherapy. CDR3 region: CASSPGLRSSYEQYF. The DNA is TGTGCCAGCAGTCCCGGACTGAGAAGCTCCTACGAGCAGTACTTC.